This TCR beta chain is drawn from a study of persistence of HIV-infected CD4 T cells (TCRdb year 2020). Regarding the study in general: CMV- and HIV-1 Gag-responding CD4+ T cells were isolated from ART-treated individuals so that antigen-driven clonal expansion of HIV-1-infected cells could be examined. Cross-participant TCR cluster analysis included roughly 8 participants for CMV and 6 or 7 participants for Gag. TCRbeta sequencing assessed the clonality of all cells in each sorted population, while proviral sequencing assessed the clonality of infected cells. The median time participants had been on suppressive ART was less than ten years. Apart from a couple of participants who underwent leukapheresis at a single time point, peripheral blood samples of up to roughly 200 mL were collected from participants at multiple time points.

A word on this clone: Its antigen is still unknown. The input lacks base qualities; no much larger clone sits a single base away.

Its CDR3 holds 14 amino acids, cysteine through phenylalanine. The sequence is cut down to CDR3 DNA, 42 bases in frame from base 1. V gives up 4 bases and J gives up 5 bases, and the segment between their germline ends measures 14 bases. Sequences SGHVS (CDR1) and FNYEAQ (CDR2) are obtained from the germline V gene. The treatment or condition label corresponds to: suppressive antiretroviral therapy. A pool of overlapping 15-mer peptides from HIV-1 Gag, at around 1 ug per peptide per mL, was used to stimulate the cells. Memory CD4+ T cells that did not respond, being CD40L-negative, CD69-negative and CD45RO-high, were sorted as memory populations depleted of antigen-responding cells. HIV-1-infected adults in whom suppressive ART had been started during chronic infection were enrolled as participants. For at least 4 years, participants had undetectable plasma HIV-1 RNA, below 50 copies/mL. To be included, a participant needed positive CMV serology and a CD4+ T cell count above 400 cells/uL. Before stimulation, PBMCs were isolated using density centrifugation and depleted of CD8+ T cells. For 18 hours, the CD8-depleted PBMCs were stimulated with anti-CD28/CD49d costimulation, a CD40-blocking antibody, and enfuvirtide to prevent new infections. Cell sorting was performed on a Beckman Coulter MoFlo Legacy or XDP sorter, and dead cells were excluded with propidium iodide. Genomic DNA was extracted using the QIAamp DNA Mini Kit for samples with more than one million cells and using the Quick-DNA Microprep Kit for all other samples.

Broader findings and caveats from the paper: Significantly lower TCRbeta richness was observed in CMV- and Gag-responding cells than in anti-CD3/anti-CD28-responding cells, and higher oligoclonality was observed in CMV-responding cells than in CD3/CD28-stimulated and Gag-responding cells. A correlation was observed between TCR oligoclonality and proviral oligoclonality within the same sorted populations. Because the TCR analyses were done in bulk, restricting them to just the rare CMV-responding cells that actually carried HIV-1 proviruses was not possible. The study involved few individuals and tested only a limited range of antigens. Degenerate expanded CDR3beta sequences were enriched in antigen-responding cells, suggesting convergent selection of CD4+ responses to CMV and Gag.

TCRbeta repertoires were sequenced from genomic DNA with the immunoSEQ hsTCRB assay version 4 in survey mode. For TCRbeta sequencing, genomic DNA was diluted to approximately 10 ng/uL, with up to roughly 1 ug used per sample. The original methods were these. Analysis of the TCRbeta data was done in ImmunoSeq Analyzer 3.0, and diversity was computed on productive nucleotide rearrangements. Lower-bound TCR diversity was estimated with the improved Chao index, and clonality with the Gini coefficient using the Immunarch R package. When different nucleotide rearrangements encoded the same CDR3beta amino acid sequence, each rearrangement was treated as a distinct clonotype. Differential abundance analysis found TCRbeta sequences that were significantly enriched in antigen-responding cells compared with anti-CD3/anti-CD28-activated cells. TCRs were clustered by predicted peptide-MHC specificity with GLIPH2, both within individual participants and across merged participant data sets. TCRdb limited this immuneACCESS table to in-frame rearrangements with V and J called. A share of clones is missing; checked studies link under half to unresolved V genes, and the rest is unexplained. The V and J calls and clone size are taken from that table; D and trimming were inferred from the DNA. The sample table lists about 36,000 clones, more than 75% of them with a count of one. The ten largest clones represent 5% to 6.5% of the sample.

The TCR comes from an adult with HIV. The donor label of this sample is uncertain. Recombination connected TRBV7-6 to TRBJ2-5, with the D call tentatively TRBD1 or TRBD2, each fitting 5 bases. Material: cultured CD4+ T cells from PBMCs, obtained from a patient who received antiretroviral therapy. The sample's cell subset or site, from its label and the paper: CD40L-CD69- CD45RO-high memory CD4 T cells not responding to Gag peptides. The sequenced DNA is TGTGCCAGCAGCTCCGGGACCGGTCGGGAGACCCAGTACTTC. Its translation is CASSSGTGRETQYF.